This entry lists 8 T cell receptor beta chains sequenced from one sample in a study of blood T cell repertoires in COVID-19. Profiling relied on immunoSEQ multiplex PCR, and the TCRdb table lists in-frame clones only, not all of them. The sample contains approximately 170,000 clones, about 86% of which appear only once. Source material: peripheral blood. The receptors come from a young man with active or convalescent COVID-19.

The rearrangement uses TRBV30 and TRBJ1-2, with D perhaps TRBD1 (5 bases). Trimming removed 4 bases from V and 4 bases from J, with 10 bases in between. Germline V gene data show CDR1 as GTSNPN and CDR2 as SVGIG (reference sequence). The CDR3 has 12 amino acids. The CDR3 region is CAWTQGAYGYTF. Written as DNA, the CDR3 is TGTGCCTGGACCCAGGGTGCCTATGGCTACACCTTC.

This chain links TRBV10-2 with TRBJ2-7; possibly TRBD1 for D (5 bases). Germline V gives CDR1 WSHSY, CDR2 SAAADI. Trimming took 5 bases from V and 2 from J, leaving 10 bases between them. The CDR3 runs to 13 residues. The DNA of the CDR3 is TGCGCCAGCAGTTTTACAGGTCCCTACGAGCAGTACGTC. Translating gives CASSFTGPYEQYV.

The chain employs TRBV2 and TRBJ2-6, with D uncertain. The CDR3 loop spans 15 amino acids. Germline V lookup: CDR1 SNHLY, CDR2 FYNNEI. Between the trimmed V and J ends, which lost 6 bases and 3 bases, there was a span of 12 bases. The CDR3 DNA reads as TGTGCCAGCAGGGATCGGAGTGTTGGGGCCAACGTCCTGACTTTC. This codes for CASRDRSVGANVLTF.

The DNA of the CDR3 is TGTGCCAGCAGCTTAGAGGCTAGCGGGGGCTGGCTCAATGAGCAGTTCTTC. As protein: CASSLEASGGWLNEQFF. The chain employs TRBV11-2 and TRBJ2-1, with TRBD2 matching 10 bases. This CDR3 is built from 17 residues. V gave up 0 bases and J gave up 6 bases; unmatched junction bases: 8. Germline V gives CDR1 SGHAT, CDR2 FQNNGV. Complete variable domain (other parts from reference TRBV11-2 and TRBJ2-1): EAGVAQSPRYKIIEKRQSVAFWCNPISGHATLYWYQQILGQGPKLLIQFQNNGVVDDSQLPKDRFSAERLKGVDSTLKIQPAKLEDSAVYLCASSLEASGGWLNEQFFGPGTRLTVL.

The gene calls are TRBV5-1 and TRBJ2-7, with TRBD1 matching 10 bases. CDR1 SGHRS and CDR2 YFSETQ come from the germline V gene. The CDR3 spans 16 residues. The V gene end was trimmed by 4 bases and the J gene end by 2 bases; junction bases not matched to a gene: 9. This chain's CDR3 is CASSTSPTGGAYEQYF. In DNA, the CDR3 is TGCGCCAGCAGCACCTCCCCGACAGGGGGCGCCTACGAGCAGTACTTC.

The J gene is TRBJ1-1, the V gene TRBV12-3 or TRBV12-4, with D possibly being TRBD1 (5 bases). The CDR3 has 12 amino acids. Deletions cut 1 base from V and 11 bases from J, with 11 bases between. The CDR3 nucleotides read TGTGCCAGCAGTTTAGGTCAGGGTAGGGCTTTCTTT. This encodes CASSLGQGRAFF.

V usage is TRBV21-1 and J usage is TRBJ1-1; TRBD1 was called by the table and not checked on the DNA. TRBV21-1 is tagged as a pseudogene. CDR3 size: 15 residues. In nucleotides, the CDR3 is TGTGCCAGCAGGATACCGGGACAGGGCTCCACTGAAGCTTTCTTT. Translating it yields CASRIPGQGSTEAFF.

A word on this clone: Mismatch with germline at one junction end may stem from a read error. The gene calls are TRBV12-5 and TRBJ2-1; 7 bases are shared with TRBD2. The germline CDR1 and CDR2 sequences are LGHNT and FRNRAP. CDR3 length: 13 residues. The CDR3 coding sequence is TGTGCTAGTGGTTTGATGAACGGACTAGGAAAGATCTTC. It is translated as CASGLMNGLGKIF.